These T cell receptor beta chains were read from a single sample in a study of Tregs in tolerant kidney transplant recipients. Only in-frame clones appear in the TCRdb table, and some are missing; sequencing was by immunoSEQ multiplex PCR. The data contain about 120,000 clones, roughly nine tenths of them singletons. Specimen: CD4+ T cells from blood. The receptor source for this set is a human donor in good health. Each CDR3 is given with its conserved first and last residue. D genes are given only for firm matches.

CDR3aa	CDR3nt	v_gene	j_gene	d_gene
CASSSRVSEKLFF	TGTGCCAGCAGCTCCAGGGTTAGTGAAAAACTGTTTTTT	TRBV13	TRBJ1-4	NA
CASSLEHPSYNEQFF	TGCGCCAGCAGCTTGGAGCACCCCTCCTACAATGAGCAGTTCTTC	TRBV5-1	TRBJ2-1	NA
CASSLNRLGQINEQFF	TGTGCCAGCAGCTTAAATAGATTGGGACAGATCAATGAGCAGTTCTTC	TRBV7-3	TRBJ2-1	TRBD1
CASSYSVTRPQYF	TGTGCCAGCAGTTACTCTGTTACAAGACCCCAGTACTTC	TRBV6-5	TRBJ2-5	NA
CASRDSGAYEQYF	TGTGCCAGTCGGGACAGCGGCGCCTACGAGCAGTACTTC	TRBV19	TRBJ2-7	TRBD1
CASSEQRAASQYF	TGTGCCAGCAGTGAACAGAGGGCTGCTTCCCAGTACTTC	TRBV2	TRBJ2-7	NA
CASSLSGVAQPQHF	TGTGCCAGCAGCTTAAGCGGGGTGGCTCAGCCCCAGCATTTT	TRBV5-5	TRBJ1-5	NA
CASSPQDRGLGGYTF	TGTGCCAGCAGCCCCCAGGACAGGGGGCTCGGTGGCTACACCTTC	TRBV9	TRBJ1-2	TRBD1
CASSPGQNSPLHF	TGTGCCAGCTCACCGGGACAGAATTCACCCCTCCACTTT	TRBV18	TRBJ1-6	TRBD1
CASSLNGGRAGEQFF	TGTGCCAGCTCGTTAAACGGCGGGAGGGCCGGTGAGCAGTTCTTC	TRBV18	TRBJ2-1	TRBD2
CASSLPTAGADTQYF	TGTGCCAGCAGCTTACCCACAGCCGGAGCAGATACGCAGTATTTT	TRBV11-2	TRBJ2-3	NA
CASSFVAGLDGYTF	TGTGCCAGCAGCTTTGTGGCGGGGCTCGATGGCTACACCTTC	TRBV11-2	TRBJ1-2	NA
CASSPILQGSSYNEQFF	TGTGCCAGCAGTCCTATCCTCCAGGGGTCCTCCTACAATGAGCAGTTCTTC	TRBV27	TRBJ2-1	NA
CASSPTDGGDYGYTF	TGTGCCAGCAGCCCAACGGACGGGGGAGACTATGGCTACACCTTC	TRBV5-4	TRBJ1-2	NA
CASSPLDRAGNTIYF	TGTGCCAGCTCACCCCTTGACAGGGCTGGAAACACCATATATTTT	TRBV18	TRBJ1-3	TRBD1
CASALGEADTQYF	TGCGCCAGCGCCCTGGGCGAGGCAGATACGCAGTATTTT	TRBV5-1	TRBJ2-3	NA
CASSVQGHNEQFF	TGCGCCAGCAGCGTACAGGGCCACAATGAGCAGTTCTTC	TRBV5-1	TRBJ2-1	NA
CASSFPGKAPGLFF	TGTGCCAGCAGCTTCCCAGGCAAAGCCCCTGGTTTGTTCTTC	TRBV11-2	TRBJ2-1	NA
CASTLNEQFF	TGCGCCAGCACTTTGAATGAGCAGTTCTTC	TRBV10-1	TRBJ2-1	NA
CASTRTGQSGANVLTF	TGCGCCAGCACGAGGACAGGGCAAAGTGGGGCCAACGTCCTGACTTTC	TRBV5-1	TRBJ2-6	TRBD1
CASSQTPPDRKETQYF	TGTGCCAGTAGTCAAACCCCTCCGGACAGGAAAGAGACCCAGTACTTC	TRBV19	TRBJ2-5	TRBD1
CASSNRDHQPQHF	TGTGCCAGCAGTAACAGGGACCATCAGCCCCAGCATTTT	TRBV6-1	TRBJ1-5	NA